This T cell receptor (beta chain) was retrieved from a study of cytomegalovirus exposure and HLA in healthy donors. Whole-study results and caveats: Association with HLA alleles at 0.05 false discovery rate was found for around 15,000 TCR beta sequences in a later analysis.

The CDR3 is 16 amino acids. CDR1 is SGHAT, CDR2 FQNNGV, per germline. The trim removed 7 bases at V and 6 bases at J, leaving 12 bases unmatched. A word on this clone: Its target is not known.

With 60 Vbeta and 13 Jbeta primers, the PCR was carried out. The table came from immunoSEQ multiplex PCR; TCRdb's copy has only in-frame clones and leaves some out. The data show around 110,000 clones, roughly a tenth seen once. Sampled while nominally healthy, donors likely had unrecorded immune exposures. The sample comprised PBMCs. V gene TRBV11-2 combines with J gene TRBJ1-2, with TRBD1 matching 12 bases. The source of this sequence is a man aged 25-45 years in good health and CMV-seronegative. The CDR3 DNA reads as TGTGCCAGCAACACTGTCCGGGACAGGGGGCGCGATGGCTACACCTTC. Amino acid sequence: CASNTVRDRGRDGYTF.